This T cell receptor (beta chain) was sequenced in a study of metastatic and nonmetastatic thyroid tumors. V lost 5 bases to trimming and J lost 4 bases, with 11 bases between them. Germline CDR1 reads SQVTM; CDR2 reads ANQGSEA. The CDR3 spans 13 residues. Original methodology: A classifier for distant metastasis in papillary thyroid cancer was constructed using CDR3 differences observed across clinicopathological groups. With MiXCR, TCRdb reprocessed the PCR reads. The V and J calls here are based on TCRdb, not the publication. This sample yields about 20,000 clones, of which 12% are seen a single time; roughly 6.2% belongs to the top ten. This clone has at least ten counts. Every patient underwent thyroid surgery untreated.

J is TRBJ2-2 and V is TRBV29-1, with D hard to call. The source material was blood. The clonotype originates from a male donor with papillary thyroid cancer or a benign thyroid nodule (not recorded which). Some clones in this sample may be carry-over from other donors' samples. In nucleotides, the CDR3 is TGCAGCGTTCTAAGCGTGAGCACCGGGGAGCTGTTTTTT. It translates to CSVLSVSTGELFF.